The clone carrying this T cell receptor (beta chain) was seen a few times. Its antigen remains unidentified. Looked up from germline, CDR1 is SQVTM and CDR2 is ANQGSEA. J was trimmed by 1 base and V by 7 bases; bases with no gene match: 4. There are 13 residues in the CDR3. The data stem from a study of blood T cells in healthy people across ages. Study-wide background: About one barcoded beta molecule was captured per two T cells (by template switching). Broader study findings: Diversity figures based on one million T cells were deemed too low. Shifts in expanded clonotypes may have been confounded by donor CMV status, which was unknown. Per-million-T-cell TCR beta diversity fell roughly linearly with age.

Through a sample-barcoded 5' primer and a J-beta primer mix, a second PCR was run for roughly 6 to 11 cycles. TCRdb processed the 5' RACE reads anew with MiXCR; each CDR3 protein has one entry. The table has some 900,000 distinct CDR3 sequences, around 46% seen once. This TCR was sampled from a man aged 25 to 40 in good health. The sequenced sample was blood. The chain uses TRBV29-1 and TRBJ2-5; 9 bases are shared with TRBD2. CDR3 sequence (DNA): TGCAGCGCCGTGACTAGCGGCCAAGAGACCCAGTACTTC. Its translation: CSAVTSGQETQYF. The full variable domain, with the rest looked up from reference TRBV29-1 and TRBJ2-5, is SAVISQKPSRDICQRGTSLTIQCQVDSQVTMMFWYRQQPGQSLTLIATANQGSEATYESGFVIDKFPISRPNLTFSTLTVSNMSPEDSSIYLCSAVTSGQETQYFGPGTRLLVL.